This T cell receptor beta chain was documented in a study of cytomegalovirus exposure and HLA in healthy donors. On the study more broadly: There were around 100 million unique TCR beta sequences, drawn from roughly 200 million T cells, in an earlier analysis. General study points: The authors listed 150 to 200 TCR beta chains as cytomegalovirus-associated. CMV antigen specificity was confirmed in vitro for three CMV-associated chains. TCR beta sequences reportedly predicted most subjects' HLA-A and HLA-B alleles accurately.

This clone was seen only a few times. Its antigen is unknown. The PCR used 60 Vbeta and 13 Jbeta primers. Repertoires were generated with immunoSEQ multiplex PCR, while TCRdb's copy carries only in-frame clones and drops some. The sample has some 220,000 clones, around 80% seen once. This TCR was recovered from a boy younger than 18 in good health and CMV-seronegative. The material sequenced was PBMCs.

The CDR3 DNA sequence: TGTGCCAGCAGCGCGCAACTAGGAGATGAGCAGTTCTTC. Translation gives CASSAQLGDEQFF. J is TRBJ2-1 and V is TRBV9, with D possibly being TRBD2 (5 bases). The V gene's germline CDR1 is SGDLS and CDR2 YYNGEE. The CDR3 is 13 residues long. The germline V and J ends were trimmed by 3 bases and 8 bases, with 12 bases remaining between them.